This passage covers 21 T cell receptor beta chains from one sample sequenced in a study of CD8+ T cells in alopecia areata. Extraction of RNA preceded its reverse transcription into cDNA, which served as the sequencing template. This table comes from immunoSEQ multiplex PCR, and its TCRdb copy is limited to in-frame clones, with some not included. The sample has 90,000 to 130,000 clones, none seen only once. The material sequenced was lesional skin. Receptors were obtained from a C3H/HeJ mouse with alopecia areata. This strain has MHC haplotype H2-k.

This clone was detected many times. Genes here carry mouse names. The sequence runs out 4 residues before the end of the CDR3; the remainder is reconstructed from the germline J gene. V gene TRBV3 combines with J gene TRBJ2-2; unclear D gene. Germline V lookup: CDR1 SNHLY, CDR2 FYNGKV (reference sequence). This CDR3 region has 10 residues. The CDR3 bases that were read are TGTGCCAGCAGCCAGGGG. This translates into CASSQG. In full, the CDR3 is CASSQGQLYF. Full variable domain (rest looked up from reference TRBV3 and TRBJ2-2): GPKVLQIPSHQIIDMGQMVTLNCDPVSNHLYFYWYKQILGQQMEFLVNFYNGKVMEKSKLFKDQFSVERPDGSYFTLKIQPTALEDSAVYFCASSQGQLYFGEGSKLTVL.

This clone has a handful of counts. The junction does not match germline at one end; this may be a read error. Each gene name is a mouse one. From the germline J gene comes the end of the CDR3, since the read stops 4 residues before it. The rearrangement uses TRBV13-3 and TRBJ1-4; tentatively, D is TRBD1 (6 bases). The CDR3 covers 14 residues. CDR1 is NNHDY and CDR2 is SYVADS in the germline V gene. The CDR3 protein is CAGSRGGNNERLFF. The covered CDR3 bases are TGTGCCGGCAGCCGGGGGGGCAACAACGAA.

This clone was counted a few times. Genes and germline are mouse. The read ends 4 residues before the CDR3 terminus; that terminus is restored from the germline J gene. V gene TRBV17 combines with J gene TRBJ2-3, with unresolved D. The CDR3 is made up of 11 amino acids. Germline assignment: CDR1 MNHDT and CDR2 YYDKIL. Trimming left V 6 bases short and J 2 bases short, with 3 bases between. The covered CDR3 bases are TGTGCTAGCAGCAATGCAGAA. Amino acids: CASSNAE. The whole CDR3 region reads CASSNAETLYF. Drawing the rest from reference TRBV17 and TRBJ2-3, the complete variable domain is DTTVKQNPRYKLARVGKPVNLICSQTMNHDTMYWYQKKPNQAPKLLLFYYDKILNREADTFEKFQSSRPNNSFCSLYIGSAGLEYSAMYLCASSNAETLYFGSGTRLTVL.

Turning to this clone: Gene names are mouse gene names. Read sequence stops 4 residues before the CDR3 end, and the germline J gene provides the missing end. V and J are TRBV13-3 and TRBJ1-1; TRBD1 matches at 8 bases. Germline values: CDR1 NNHDY, CDR2 SYVADS. With V trimmed by 5 bases and J by 4 bases, 7 bases remained unmatched. The CDR3 runs 14 residues. CDR3: CASRPQGASTEVFF. The DNA read from the CDR3 is TGTGCCAGCAGACCTCAGGGGGCTAGCACA.

Remarks on this clone: These gene names are mouse names. The read ends 4 residues shy of where the CDR3 ends; the end is completed using the germline J gene. The V gene is TRBV1, the J gene TRBJ2-7, with 11 positions matching TRBD2. The CDR3 is 14 amino acids. CDR1 and CDR2 from the germline V gene are NSQYPW and LRSPGD (reference sequence). With 6 bases clipped from V and 3 bases from J, the junction kept 4 bases outside the gene matches. The part of the CDR3 DNA that was read is TGCACCTGCAGCCGGACTGGGGGGAACTAT. It is translated as CTCSRTGGNY. The full CDR3 protein reads CTCSRTGGNYEQYF.

This clone was seen at least ten times. Germline and genes here are mouse. The read gets to within 4 residues of the CDR3 end, and the germline J gene fills in the rest. The chain combines TRBV13-3 with TRBJ2-1, with a tentative D call TRBD2 (6 bases). V lost 2 bases, J lost 0 bases, and 12 bases lay in between. Germline assignment: CDR1 NNHDY and CDR2 SYVADS. The CDR3 length is 16 residues. The chain's CDR3 is CASSESWGINYAEQFF. The CDR3 bases that were read are TGTGCCAGCAGTGAGTCCTGGGGCATTAACTATGCT.

Only a few counts were recorded for this clone. All gene names here are mouse names. The CDR3 here is CTCSGKGQNYAEQFF. Incomplete CDR3 DNA: TGCACCTGCAGTGGAAAGGGACAAAACTATGCT. This sequence joins TRBV1 and TRBJ2-1, with D possibly TRBD1 on 6 matching bases. The CDR3 end is not reached by the read, which stops 4 residues before it; the germline J gene fills it in. The CDR3 covers 15 residues. From germline, CDR1 is NSQYPW and CDR2 LRSPGD (reference sequence). Trimming shortened V by 4 bases and J by 1 base, and 11 bases separated the two germline ends.

Comment on this clone: All gene names here are mouse names. Sequencing ends 4 residues short of the CDR3 end; the germline J gene provides the rest. J is TRBJ2-5 and V is TRBV16, with unresolved D. CDR1 and CDR2 (germline): SGHSA, FRNQAP. The CDR3 is made up of 14 amino acids. V gave up 4 bases and J gave up 0 bases, with 8 bases separating them. CDR3 amino acids: CASSSPTNQDTQYF. The CDR3 bases that were read are TGTGCAAGCAGCTCCCCAACAAACCAAGAC. The full variable domain, with the rest looked up from reference TRBV16 and TRBJ2-5, is NAGVIQTPRHKVTGKGQEATLWCEPISGHSAVFWYRQTIVQGLEFLTYFRNQAPIDDSGMPKERFSAQMPNQSHSTLKIQSTQPQDSAVYLCASSSPTNQDTQYFGPGTRLLVL.

This clone was observed at least ten times. Gene names and germline refer to mouse. From the germline J gene comes the end of the CDR3, since the read stops 4 residues before it. The chain recombines TRBV13-3 with TRBJ2-5; no definite D call. Germline V gives CDR1 NNHDY, CDR2 SYVADS. CDR3 length: 13 amino acids. CDR3 sequence reads: CASSDARRDTQYF. The sequenced CDR3 bases are TGTGCCAGCAGTGATGCCAGGCGAGAC.

This clone has more than one count but fewer than ten. The gene names given are mouse names. The read is 4 residues too short to cover the CDR3 end, so that end is filled in from the germline J gene. The chain uses TRBV17 and TRBJ2-5, with TRBD2 matching over 13 bases. The CDR3 is 15 amino acids. The V gene's germline CDR1 is MNHDT and CDR2 YYDKIL. The chain's CDR3 is CASSSRDWGGDTQYF. CDR3 DNA, as far as it was read: TGTGCTAGCAGTAGCAGGGACTGGGGGGGGGAC.

About this clone itself: Gene names refer to mouse genes. The read comes to an end 4 residues before the CDR3 does, leaving the germline J gene to fill in the end. Other DNA sequences in this specimen translate into the identical CDR3. V and J are TRBV13-3 and TRBJ2-7; 12 nucleotides align to TRBD2. Germline CDR1 reads NNHDY; CDR2 reads SYVADS. CDR3 size: 15 residues. The CDR3 bases that were read are TGTGCCAGCAGCCCTACCGGGACTGGGGGGTAT. This translates into CASSPTGTGGY. The full-length CDR3 reads as CASSPTGTGGYEQYF.

This clone was picked up a small number of times. Gene names are the mouse ones. The CDR3 end lies 4 residues beyond the end of the read and is filled in from the germline J gene. The J gene is TRBJ2-7, the V gene TRBV19; the match to TRBD2 covers 14 bases. CDR1 and CDR2 from the germline V gene are FNHDT and SITEND (reference sequence). This CDR3 region has 15 residues. This CDR3 reads CASSIGTGGADEQYF. The sequenced part of the CDR3 DNA is TGTGCCAGCAGTATTGGGACTGGGGGGGCCGAT.

Notes on this clone: The listed genes are named as in mouse. The read falls 4 residues short of the CDR3 end, and the missing part is taken from the germline J gene. This chain links TRBV13-3 with TRBJ2-7; weak D call: TRBD1 (6 bases). The CDR3 contains 13 residues. V lost 5 bases and J 2 bases, leaving 11 bases between the germline ends. Germline assignment: CDR1 NNHDY and CDR2 SYVADS. The CDR3 bases that were read are TGTGCCAGCAGCCGGGACACCCCCTAT. The encoded protein is CASSRDTPY. Given in full, the CDR3 is CASSRDTPYEQYF.

This clone was detected only a few times. The gene symbols are mouse symbols. The read stops 4 residues short of the end of the CDR3; the missing end is completed from the germline J gene. The gene calls are TRBV19 and TRBJ2-3, with a weak D call TRBD1 (6 bases). The germline V and J ends were trimmed by 5 bases and 2 bases, with 12 bases remaining between them. There are 14 residues in the CDR3. CDR1 FNHDT and CDR2 SITEND come from the germline V gene (reference sequence). The CDR3 loop reads CASSPRTDAETLYF. The sequenced CDR3 bases are TGTGCCAGCAGCCCCCGGACAGATGCAGAA.

About this clone itself: The germline and genes are mouse ones. Sequencing ends 4 residues short of the CDR3 end; the germline J gene provides the rest. The V and J genes are TRBV13-3 and TRBJ2-3, with TRBD2 matching over 10 bases. V dropped 5 bases and J dropped 0; count of bases not matched to a gene: 6. The CDR3 is made up of 16 amino acids. From germline, CDR1 is NNHDY and CDR2 SYVADS. The CDR3 protein is CASSRLGGPSAETLYF. CDR3 DNA, as far as it was read: TGTGCCAGCAGCCGACTGGGGGGACCTAGTGCAGAA.

As regards this clone: Here the gene names and germline are mouse. The sequenced fragment ends 4 residues before the CDR3 boundary, so the rest is inferred from the germline J gene. The chain uses TRBV13-2 and TRBJ1-1; TRBD1 is a possible D gene (6 bases). CDR3 length: 12 residues. Germline V gene lookup returns CDR1 NNHNN and CDR2 SYGAGS (reference sequence). This CDR3 is CASGTGRSEVFF. The covered CDR3 bases are TGTGCCAGCGGCACAGGGAGGTCA.

About this clone itself: The listed genes are named as in mouse. The read falls 4 residues short of the CDR3 end, and the missing part is taken from the germline J gene. This chain uses TRBV13-2 with TRBJ1-4; tentatively, D is TRBD1 (6 bases). Germline CDR1 and CDR2: NNHNN and SYGAGS (reference sequence). V lost 8 bases to trimming and J lost 1 base, with 6 bases between them. The length of the CDR3 is 12 residues. The CDR3 loop reads CARDSSNERLFF. The covered CDR3 bases are TGTGCCAGGGACAGTTCCAACGAA.

Remarks on this clone: The germline and genes are mouse ones. The read comes to an end 4 residues before the CDR3 does, leaving the germline J gene to fill in the end. This rearrangement joins TRBV19 to TRBJ2-1; 12 bases line up with TRBD2. The CDR3 is 15 amino acids. CDR1 FNHDT and CDR2 SITEND come from the germline V gene (reference sequence). This CDR3 is CASSSTGGARAEQFF. Partial CDR3 DNA: TGTGCCAGCAGCTCGACTGGGGGGGCGAGGGCT.

Comment on this clone: These gene names are mouse names. The CDR3 goes on 4 residues after the read ends, and that part is filled in from the germline J gene. The chain joins TRBV14 to TRBJ2-7; 7 bases line up with TRBD1. CDR1 SGHDT and CDR2 FRDEAV come from the germline V gene. The J segment lost 0 bases and the V segment lost 2 bases, leaving 2 bases of the junction unmatched. CDR3 length equals 14 residues. The CDR3 reads CASSLTGSSYEQYF. The CDR3 DNA, read in part, is TGTGCCAGCAGTTTGACAGGGAGCTCCTAT.

With regard to this clone: The germline and genes are mouse ones. The sequence runs out 4 residues before the end of the CDR3; the remainder is reconstructed from the germline J gene. The chain has TRBV13-3 and TRBJ1-4, with 9 bases aligning to TRBD1. The trim removed 5 bases at V and 6 bases at J, leaving 5 bases unmatched. CDR1 and CDR2 (germline): NNHDY, SYVADS. The CDR3 totals 14 residues. The CDR3 region is CASRTGGFDERLFF. CDR3 DNA (partial): TGTGCCAGCAGAACAGGGGGCTTTGACGAA.

The table lists this clone with a few counts. Gene and germline names: mouse. The CDR3 end falls 4 residues outside the read, so it is completed with the germline J gene. The V and J genes are TRBV19 and TRBJ1-1; 9 bases line up with TRBD1. CDR1 is FNHDT and CDR2 is SITEND in the germline V gene (reference sequence). The V segment lost 4 bases and the J segment 1 base; nucleotides outside the gene matches: 2. There are 14 residues in the CDR3. The CDR3 DNA, read in part, is TGTGCCAGCAGTGGGACAGGGAGGAACACA. Protein: CASSGTGRNT. The complete CDR3 sequence is CASSGTGRNTEVFF.